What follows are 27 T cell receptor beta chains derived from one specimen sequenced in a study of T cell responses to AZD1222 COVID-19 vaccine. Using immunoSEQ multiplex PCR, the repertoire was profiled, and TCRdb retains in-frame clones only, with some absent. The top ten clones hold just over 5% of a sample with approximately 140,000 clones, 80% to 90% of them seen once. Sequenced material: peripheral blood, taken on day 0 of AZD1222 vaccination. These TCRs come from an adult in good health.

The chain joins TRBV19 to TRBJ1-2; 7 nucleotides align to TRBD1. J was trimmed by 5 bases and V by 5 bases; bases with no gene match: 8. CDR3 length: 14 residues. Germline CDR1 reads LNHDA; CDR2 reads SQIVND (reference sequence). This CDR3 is CASSPIQGLYGYTF. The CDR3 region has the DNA TGTGCCAGTAGTCCGATACAGGGGTTATATGGCTACACCTTC.

CDR3 nucleotides: TGTGCCAGCAGCCAGCAGGGGGCAGCTCAGCCCCAGCATTTT. It translates to CASSQQGAAQPQHF. This chain joins TRBV3-1 (or the pseudogene TRBV3-2) and TRBJ1-5; 8 bases agree with TRBD1. Germline V gene sequence: CDR1 LGHDT, CDR2 YNNKEL (reference sequence). The CDR3 length is 14 residues. The ends lost 3 bases at V and 6 bases at J; junction bases unmatched: 4.

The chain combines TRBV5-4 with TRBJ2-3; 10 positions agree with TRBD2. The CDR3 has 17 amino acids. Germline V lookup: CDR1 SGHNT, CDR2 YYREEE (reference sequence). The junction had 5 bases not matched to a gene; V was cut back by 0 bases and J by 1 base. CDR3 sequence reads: CASSLALAGAGTDTQYF. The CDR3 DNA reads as TGTGCCAGCAGCTTGGCTCTAGCGGGAGCCGGCACAGATACGCAGTATTTT.

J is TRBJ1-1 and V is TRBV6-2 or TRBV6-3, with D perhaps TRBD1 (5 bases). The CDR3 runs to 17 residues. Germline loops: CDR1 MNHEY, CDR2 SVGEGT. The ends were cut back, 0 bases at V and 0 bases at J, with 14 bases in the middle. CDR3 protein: CASSYSQTVTLNTEAFF. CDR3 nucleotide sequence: TGTGCCAGCAGTTACTCCCAGACAGTAACTTTGAACACTGAAGCTTTCTTT.

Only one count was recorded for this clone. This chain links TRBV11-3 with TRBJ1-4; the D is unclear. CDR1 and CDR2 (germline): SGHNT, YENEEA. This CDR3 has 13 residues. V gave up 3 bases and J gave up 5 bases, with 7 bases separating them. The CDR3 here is CASSFSSNEKLFF. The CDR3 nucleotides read TGTGCCAGCAGCTTCAGTTCAAATGAAAAACTGTTTTTT.

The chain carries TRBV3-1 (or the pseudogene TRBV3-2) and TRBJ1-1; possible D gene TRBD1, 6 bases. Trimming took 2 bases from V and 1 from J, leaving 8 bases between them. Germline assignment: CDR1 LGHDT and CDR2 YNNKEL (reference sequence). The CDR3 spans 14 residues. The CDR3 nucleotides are TGTGCCAGCAGCCAACAACAGGGGAACACTGAAGCTTTCTTT. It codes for CASSQQQGNTEAFF.

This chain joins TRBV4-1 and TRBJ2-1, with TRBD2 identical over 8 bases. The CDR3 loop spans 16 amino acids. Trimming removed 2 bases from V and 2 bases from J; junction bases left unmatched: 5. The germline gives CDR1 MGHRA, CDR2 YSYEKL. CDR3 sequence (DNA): TGCGCCAGCAGCCAAATCGGGACTAGTACCTACAATGAGCAGTTCTTC. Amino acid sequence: CASSQIGTSTYNEQFF.

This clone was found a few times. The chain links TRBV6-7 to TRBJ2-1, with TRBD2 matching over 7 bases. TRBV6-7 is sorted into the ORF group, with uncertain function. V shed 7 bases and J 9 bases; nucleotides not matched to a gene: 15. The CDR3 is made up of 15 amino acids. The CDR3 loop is CASISGSPDPGEQFF. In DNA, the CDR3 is TGTGCCAGCATTAGCGGGTCCCCGGATCCTGGTGAGCAGTTCTTC.

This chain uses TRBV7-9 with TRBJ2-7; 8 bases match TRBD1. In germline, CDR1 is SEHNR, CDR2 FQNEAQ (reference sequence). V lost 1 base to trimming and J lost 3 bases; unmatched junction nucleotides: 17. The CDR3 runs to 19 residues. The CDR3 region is CASSLGTGTGTWFSYEQYF. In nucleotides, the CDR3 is TGTGCCAGCAGCTTAGGCACCGGGACAGGAACTTGGTTTAGCTACGAGCAGTACTTC.

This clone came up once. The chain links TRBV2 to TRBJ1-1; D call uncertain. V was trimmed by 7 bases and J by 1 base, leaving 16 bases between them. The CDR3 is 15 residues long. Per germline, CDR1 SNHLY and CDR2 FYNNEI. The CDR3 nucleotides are TGTGCCAGCATCCAAAGGCGGCAAGCGAACACTGAAGCTTTCTTT. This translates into CASIQRRQANTEAFF. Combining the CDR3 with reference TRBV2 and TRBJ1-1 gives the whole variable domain EPEVTQTPSHQVTQMGQEVILRCVPISNHLYFYWYRQILGQKVEFLVSFYNNEISEKSEIFDDQFSVERPDGSNFTLKIRSTKLEDSAMYFCASIQRRQANTEAFFGQGTRLTVV.

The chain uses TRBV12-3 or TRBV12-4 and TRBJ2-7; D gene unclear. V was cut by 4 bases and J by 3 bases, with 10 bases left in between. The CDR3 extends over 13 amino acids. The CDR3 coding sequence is TGTGCCAGCAGTTCGTCCCCGGGCTACGAGCAGTACTTC. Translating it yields CASSSSPGYEQYF.

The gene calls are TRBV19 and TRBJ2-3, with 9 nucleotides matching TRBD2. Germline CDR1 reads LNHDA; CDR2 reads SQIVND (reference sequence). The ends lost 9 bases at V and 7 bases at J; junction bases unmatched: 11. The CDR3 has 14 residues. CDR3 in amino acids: CASQPSGTSNTQYF. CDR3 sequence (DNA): TGTGCCAGCCAACCTAGCGGGACGTCGAATACGCAGTATTTT. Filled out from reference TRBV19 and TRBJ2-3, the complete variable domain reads DGGITQSPKYLFRKEGQNVTLSCEQNLNHDAMYWYRQDPGQGLRLIYYSQIVNDFQKGDIAEGYSVSREKKESFPLTVTSAQKNPTAFYLCASQPSGTSNTQYFGPGTRLTVL.

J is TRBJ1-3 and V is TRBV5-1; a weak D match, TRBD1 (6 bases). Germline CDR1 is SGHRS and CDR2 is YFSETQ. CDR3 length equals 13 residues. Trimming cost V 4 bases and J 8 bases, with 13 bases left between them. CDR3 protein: CASSLTGLDTIYF. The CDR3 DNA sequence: TGCGCCAGCAGCCTCACAGGGCTAGACACCATATATTTT.

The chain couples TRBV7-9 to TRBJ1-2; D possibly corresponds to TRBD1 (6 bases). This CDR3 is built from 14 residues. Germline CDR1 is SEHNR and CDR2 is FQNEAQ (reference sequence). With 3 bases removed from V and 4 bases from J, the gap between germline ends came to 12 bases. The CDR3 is CASSFEGDGYGYTF. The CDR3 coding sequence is TGTGCCAGCAGCTTCGAGGGGGATGGCTATGGCTACACCTTC.

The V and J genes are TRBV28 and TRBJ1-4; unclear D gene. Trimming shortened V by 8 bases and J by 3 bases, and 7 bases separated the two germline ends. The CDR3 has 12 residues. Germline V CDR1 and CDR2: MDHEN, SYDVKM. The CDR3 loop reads CASGRSNEKLFF. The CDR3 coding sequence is TGTGCCAGCGGACGGTCTAATGAAAAACTGTTTTTT.

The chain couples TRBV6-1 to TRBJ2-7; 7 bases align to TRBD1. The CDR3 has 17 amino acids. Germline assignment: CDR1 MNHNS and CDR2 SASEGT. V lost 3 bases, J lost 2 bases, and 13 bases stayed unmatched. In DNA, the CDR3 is TGTGCCAGCAGTGACGAACGACGGACAGGTCGGGCCTACGAGCAGTACTTC. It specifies CASSDERRTGRAYEQYF.

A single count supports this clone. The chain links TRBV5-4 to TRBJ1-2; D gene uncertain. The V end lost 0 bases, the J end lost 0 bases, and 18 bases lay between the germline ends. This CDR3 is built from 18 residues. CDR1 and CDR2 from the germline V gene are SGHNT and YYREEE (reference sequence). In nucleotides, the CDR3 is TGTGCCAGCAGCTTGGAATCCGCCTTACCTCCCCCTAACTATGGCTACACCTTC. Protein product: CASSLESALPPPNYGYTF.

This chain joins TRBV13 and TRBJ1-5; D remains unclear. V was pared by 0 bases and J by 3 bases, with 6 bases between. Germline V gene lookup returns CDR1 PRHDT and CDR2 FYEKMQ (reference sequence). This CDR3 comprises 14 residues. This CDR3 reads CASSLGGPNQPQHF. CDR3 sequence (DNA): TGTGCCAGCAGCTTAGGAGGCCCCAATCAGCCCCAGCATTTT.

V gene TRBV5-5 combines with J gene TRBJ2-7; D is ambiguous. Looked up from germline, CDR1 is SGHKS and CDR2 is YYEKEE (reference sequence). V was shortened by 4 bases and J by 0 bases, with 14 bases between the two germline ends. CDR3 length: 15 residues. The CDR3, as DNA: TGTGCCAGCAGCCCCTTCCCTAGTAACTCCTACGAGCAGTACTTC. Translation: CASSPFPSNSYEQYF.

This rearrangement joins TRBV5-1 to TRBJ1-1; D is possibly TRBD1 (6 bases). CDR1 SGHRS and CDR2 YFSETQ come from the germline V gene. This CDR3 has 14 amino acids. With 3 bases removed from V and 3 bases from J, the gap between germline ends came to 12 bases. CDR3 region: CASSSGQWDTEAFF. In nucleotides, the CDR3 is TGCGCCAGCAGCTCGGGACAATGGGACACTGAAGCTTTCTTT.

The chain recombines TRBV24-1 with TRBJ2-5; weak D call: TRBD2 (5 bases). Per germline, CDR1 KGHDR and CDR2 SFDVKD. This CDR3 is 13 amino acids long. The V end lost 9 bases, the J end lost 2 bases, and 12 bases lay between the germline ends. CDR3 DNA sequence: TGTGCCACCGGGCCCCGAGGGCAAGAGACCCAGTACTTC. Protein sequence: CATGPRGQETQYF.

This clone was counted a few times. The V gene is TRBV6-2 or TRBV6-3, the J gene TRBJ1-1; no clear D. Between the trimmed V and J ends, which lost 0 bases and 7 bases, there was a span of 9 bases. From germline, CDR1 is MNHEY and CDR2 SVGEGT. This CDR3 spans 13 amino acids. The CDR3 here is CASSYSAEFEAFF. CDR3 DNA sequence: TGTGCCAGCAGTTACTCTGCGGAATTTGAAGCTTTCTTT.

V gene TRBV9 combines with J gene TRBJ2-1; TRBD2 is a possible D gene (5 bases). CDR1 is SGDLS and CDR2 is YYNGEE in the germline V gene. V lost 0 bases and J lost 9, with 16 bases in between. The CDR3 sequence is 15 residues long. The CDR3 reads CASSVGVGETGEQFF. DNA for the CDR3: TGTGCCAGCAGCGTAGGTGTCGGGGAGACGGGTGAGCAGTTCTTC.

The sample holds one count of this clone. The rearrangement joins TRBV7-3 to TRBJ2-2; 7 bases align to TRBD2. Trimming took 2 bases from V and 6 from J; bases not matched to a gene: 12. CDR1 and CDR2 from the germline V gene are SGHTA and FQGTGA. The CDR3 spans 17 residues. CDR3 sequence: CASSLGIGLGAAGELFF. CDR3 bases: TGTGCCAGCAGCTTAGGGATCGGACTAGGGGCCGCCGGGGAGCTGTTTTTT.

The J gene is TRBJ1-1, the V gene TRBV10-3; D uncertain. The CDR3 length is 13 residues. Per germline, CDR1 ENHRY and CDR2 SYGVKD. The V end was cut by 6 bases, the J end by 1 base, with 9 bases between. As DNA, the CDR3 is TGTGCCATCAGGGTGGGAGGGAACACTGAAGCTTTCTTT. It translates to CAIRVGGNTEAFF.

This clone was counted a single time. The CDR3 here is CASSRGQDRINEKLFF. CDR3 sequence (DNA): TGTGCCAGCAGCCGAGGACAAGATAGAATTAATGAAAAACTGTTTTTT. The V gene is TRBV5-5, the J gene TRBJ1-4; maybe TRBD1 (5 bases). This CDR3 has 16 amino acids. Germline values: CDR1 SGHKS, CDR2 YYEKEE (reference sequence). V was clipped by 4 bases and J by 4 bases, with 17 bases between them.

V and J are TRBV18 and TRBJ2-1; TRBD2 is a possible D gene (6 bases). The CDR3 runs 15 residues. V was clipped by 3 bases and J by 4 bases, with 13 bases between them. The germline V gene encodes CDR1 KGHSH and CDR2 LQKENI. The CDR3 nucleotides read TGTGCCAGCTCACCTAGGGCTAGCGAGTACAATGAGCAGTTCTTC. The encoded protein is CASSPRASEYNEQFF.